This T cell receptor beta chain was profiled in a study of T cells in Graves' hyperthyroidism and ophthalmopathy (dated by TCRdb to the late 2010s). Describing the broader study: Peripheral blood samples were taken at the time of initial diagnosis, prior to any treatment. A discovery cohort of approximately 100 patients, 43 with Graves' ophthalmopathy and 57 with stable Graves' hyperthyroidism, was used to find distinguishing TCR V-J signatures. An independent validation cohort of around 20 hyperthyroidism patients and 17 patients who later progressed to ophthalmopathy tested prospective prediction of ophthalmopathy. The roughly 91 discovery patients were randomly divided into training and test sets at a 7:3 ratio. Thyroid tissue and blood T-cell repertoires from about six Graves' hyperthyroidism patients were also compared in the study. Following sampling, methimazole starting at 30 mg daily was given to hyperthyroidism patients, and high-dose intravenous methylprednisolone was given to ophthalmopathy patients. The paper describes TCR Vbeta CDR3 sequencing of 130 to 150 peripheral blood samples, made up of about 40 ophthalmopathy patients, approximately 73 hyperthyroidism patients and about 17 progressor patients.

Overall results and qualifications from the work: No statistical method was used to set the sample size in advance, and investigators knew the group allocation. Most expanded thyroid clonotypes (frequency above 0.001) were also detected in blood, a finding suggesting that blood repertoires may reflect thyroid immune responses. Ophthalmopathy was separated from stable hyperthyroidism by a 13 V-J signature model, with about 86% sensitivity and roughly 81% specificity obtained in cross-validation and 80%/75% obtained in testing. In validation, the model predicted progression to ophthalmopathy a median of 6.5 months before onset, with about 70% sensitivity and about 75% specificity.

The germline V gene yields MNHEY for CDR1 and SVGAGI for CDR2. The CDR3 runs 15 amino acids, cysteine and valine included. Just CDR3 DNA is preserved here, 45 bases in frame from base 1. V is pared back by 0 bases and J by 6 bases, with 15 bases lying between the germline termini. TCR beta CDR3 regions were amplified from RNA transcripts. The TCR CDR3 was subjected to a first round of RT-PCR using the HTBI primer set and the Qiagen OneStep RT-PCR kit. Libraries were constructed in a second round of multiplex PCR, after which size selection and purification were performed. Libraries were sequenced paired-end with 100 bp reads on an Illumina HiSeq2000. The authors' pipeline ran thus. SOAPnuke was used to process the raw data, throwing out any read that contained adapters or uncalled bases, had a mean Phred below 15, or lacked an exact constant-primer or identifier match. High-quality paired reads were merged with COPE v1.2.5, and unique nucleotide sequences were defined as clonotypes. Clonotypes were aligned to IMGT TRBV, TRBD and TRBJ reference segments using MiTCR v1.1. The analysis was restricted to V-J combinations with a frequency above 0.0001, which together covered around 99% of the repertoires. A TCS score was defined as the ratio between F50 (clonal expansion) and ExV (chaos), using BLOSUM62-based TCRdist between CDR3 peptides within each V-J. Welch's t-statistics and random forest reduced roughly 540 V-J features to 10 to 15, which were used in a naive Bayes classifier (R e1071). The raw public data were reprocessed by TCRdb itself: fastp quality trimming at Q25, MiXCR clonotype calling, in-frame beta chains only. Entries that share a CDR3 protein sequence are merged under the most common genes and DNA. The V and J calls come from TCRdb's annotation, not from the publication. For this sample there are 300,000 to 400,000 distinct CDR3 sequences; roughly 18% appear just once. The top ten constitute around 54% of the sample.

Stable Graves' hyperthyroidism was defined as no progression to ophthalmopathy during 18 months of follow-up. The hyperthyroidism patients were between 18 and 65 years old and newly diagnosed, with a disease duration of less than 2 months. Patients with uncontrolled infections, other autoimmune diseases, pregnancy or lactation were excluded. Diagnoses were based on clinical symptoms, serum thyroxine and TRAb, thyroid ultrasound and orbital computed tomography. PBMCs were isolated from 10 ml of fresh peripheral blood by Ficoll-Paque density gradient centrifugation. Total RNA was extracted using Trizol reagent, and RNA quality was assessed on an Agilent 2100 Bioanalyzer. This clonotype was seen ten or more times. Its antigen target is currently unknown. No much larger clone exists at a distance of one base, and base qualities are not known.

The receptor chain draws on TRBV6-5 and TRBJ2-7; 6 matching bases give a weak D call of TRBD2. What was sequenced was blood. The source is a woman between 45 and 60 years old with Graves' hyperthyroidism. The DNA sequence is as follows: TGTGCCAGCAGTTACTCCCCCGGCCCCGGGAGCGAGCAGTACGTC. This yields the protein CASSYSPGPGSEQYV.